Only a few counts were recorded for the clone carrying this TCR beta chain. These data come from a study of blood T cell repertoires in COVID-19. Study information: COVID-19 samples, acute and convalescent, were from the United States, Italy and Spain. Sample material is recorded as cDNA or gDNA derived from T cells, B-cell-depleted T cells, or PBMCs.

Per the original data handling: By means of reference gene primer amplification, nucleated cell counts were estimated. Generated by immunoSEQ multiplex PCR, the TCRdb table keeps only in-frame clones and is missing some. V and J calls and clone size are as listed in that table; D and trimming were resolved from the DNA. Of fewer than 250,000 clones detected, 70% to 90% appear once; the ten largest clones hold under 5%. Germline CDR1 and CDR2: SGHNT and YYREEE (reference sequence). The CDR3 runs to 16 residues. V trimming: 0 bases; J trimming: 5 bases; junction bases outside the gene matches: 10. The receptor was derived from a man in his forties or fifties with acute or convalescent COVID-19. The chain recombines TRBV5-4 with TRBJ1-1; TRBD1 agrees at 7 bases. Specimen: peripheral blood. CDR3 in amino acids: CASSLVNRAGGTEAFF. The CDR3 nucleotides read TGTGCCAGCAGCTTGGTCAACAGGGCAGGGGGAACTGAAGCTTTCTTT.